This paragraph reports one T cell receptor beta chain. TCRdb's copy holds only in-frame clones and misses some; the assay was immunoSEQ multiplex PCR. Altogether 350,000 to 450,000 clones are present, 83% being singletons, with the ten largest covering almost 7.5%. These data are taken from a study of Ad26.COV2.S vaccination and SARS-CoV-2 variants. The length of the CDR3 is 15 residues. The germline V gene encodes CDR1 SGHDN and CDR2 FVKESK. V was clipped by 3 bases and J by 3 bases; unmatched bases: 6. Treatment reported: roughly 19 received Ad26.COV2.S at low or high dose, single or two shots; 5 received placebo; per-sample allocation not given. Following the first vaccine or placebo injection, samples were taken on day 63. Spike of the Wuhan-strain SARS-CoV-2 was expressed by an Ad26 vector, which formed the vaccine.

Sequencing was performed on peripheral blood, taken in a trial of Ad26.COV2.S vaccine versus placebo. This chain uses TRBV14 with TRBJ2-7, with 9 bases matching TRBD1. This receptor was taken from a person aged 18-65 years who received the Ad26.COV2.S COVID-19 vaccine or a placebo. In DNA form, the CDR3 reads TGTGCCAGCAGCCACGCCGGGACAGGGTTCTACGAGCAGTACTTC. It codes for CASSHAGTGFYEQYF.